Included here is one T cell receptor beta chain sequence, with context. V gave up 5 bases and J gave up 6 bases, with 16 bases separating them. CDR1 is MNHNS and CDR2 is SASEGT in the germline V gene. This CDR3 region has 15 residues. With a J-beta primer mix and a sample-barcoded 5' primer, a second PCR ran about 7 to 12 cycles. TCRdb recomputed calls from the 5' RACE reads with MiXCR, one row per CDR3 protein. The sample consists of 380,000 or so distinct CDR3 sequences, roughly half of them appearing once. This specimen belongs to a study of blood T cells in healthy people across ages. This TCR was sampled from a man between 60 and 75 years old in good health. The V call is TRBV6-1, the J call TRBJ1-4; D is possibly TRBD1 (5 bases). Sample: blood. DNA for the CDR3: TGTGCCAGCAGTAGCCGACGGGACGGTCATGAAAAACTGTTTTTT. Translated, it gives CASSSRRDGHEKLFF.